What follows are 7 T cell receptor beta chains derived from one specimen sequenced in a study of shared clonotypes between healthy human individuals. Produced via immunoSEQ multiplex PCR; TCRdb's table is partial and in-frame only. The sample has roughly 1.4 million clones; about 98.5% are singletons. The sequenced sample was naive CD4+ T cells sorted from blood. Subset denoted: CD45RA+ positively selected. Receptor source: a man aged 30-40 years in good health.

This chain joins TRBV7-2 and TRBJ1-2; D might be TRBD1 (5 bases). CDR1 and CDR2 (germline): SGHTA, FQGNSA. V dropped 1 base and J dropped 5 bases, with 8 bases sitting between them. The CDR3 has 13 amino acids. CDR3 in amino acids: CASSLDRMYGYTF. The CDR3 DNA reads as TGTGCCAGCAGCTTAGACAGGATGTATGGCTACACCTTC.

CDR3 DNA: TGTGCCAGCAGCGGGGACAGGGCTACCTACGAGCAGTACTTC. Translation: CASSGDRATYEQYF. This chain uses TRBV13 with TRBJ2-7; 9 bases are a match to TRBD1. Germline V gene sequence: CDR1 PRHDT, CDR2 FYEKMQ (reference sequence). Unmatched junction bases numbered 4, after V lost 5 bases and J lost 2 bases. The CDR3 consists of 14 residues. Based on the CDR3 plus reference TRBV13 and TRBJ2-7, the full variable domain is AAGVIQSPRHLIKEKRETATLKCYPIPRHDTVYWYQQGPGQDPQFLISFYEKMQSDKGSIPDRFSAQQFSDYHSELNMSSLELGDSALYFCASSGDRATYEQYFGPGTRLTVT.

This chain uses TRBV29-1 with TRBJ1-5; D perhaps matches TRBD1 (6 bases). The CDR3 runs to 14 residues. V dropped 4 bases and J dropped 5 bases, with 15 bases sitting between them. From germline, CDR1 is SQVTM and CDR2 ANQGSEA. As DNA, the CDR3 is TGCAGCGTTGTATTACAGGGTTTTGATCAGCCCCAGCATTTT. It translates to CSVVLQGFDQPQHF.

As concerns this clone: The same CDR3 is also encoded by other DNA sequences in this sample. The chain couples TRBV5-1 to TRBJ2-5; D remains unclear. The germline CDR1 and CDR2 sequences are SGHRS and YFSETQ. With 5 bases removed from V and 0 bases from J, the gap between germline ends came to 5 bases. CDR3 length: 12 amino acids. The CDR3 sequence: CASSRNQETQYF. The CDR3 nucleotides are TGCGCCAGCAGTAGAAACCAAGAGACCCAGTACTTC. The entire variable domain, with the rest obtained from reference TRBV5-1 and TRBJ2-5, is as follows: KAGVTQTPRYLIKTRGQQVTLSCSPISGHRSVSWYQQTPGQGLQFLFEYFSETQRNKGNFPGRFSGRQFSNSRSEMNVSTLELGDSALYLCASSRNQETQYFGPGTRLLVL.

The chain uses TRBV5-6 and TRBJ2-5; 7 bases line up with TRBD1. Per germline, CDR1 SGHDT and CDR2 YYEEEE. The CDR3 contains 13 residues. The ends lost 1 base at V and 3 bases at J; junction bases unmatched: 0. CDR3 DNA sequence: TGTGCCAGCAGCTTGACAGGGGAAGAGACCCAGTACTTC. Protein sequence: CASSLTGEETQYF.

The rearrangement joins TRBV6-1 to TRBJ1-1, with D uncertain. The CDR3 has 13 residues. Per germline, CDR1 MNHNS and CDR2 SASEGT. Deletions cut 5 bases from V and 1 base from J, with 8 bases between. CDR3 nucleotide sequence: TGTGCCAGCAGTCGGCAGCCGAACACTGAAGCTTTCTTT. As protein: CASSRQPNTEAFF.

This clone has a single count. The J gene is TRBJ2-3, the V gene TRBV6-6; TRBD1 agrees at 7 bases. This CDR3 has 15 residues. Trimming cost V 5 bases and J 3 bases; bases outside gene matches: 8. The germline CDR1 and CDR2 sequences are MNHNY and SVGAGI (reference sequence). Written as DNA, the CDR3 is TGTGCCAGCAGTGGGCCAGGGGGTATGACAGATACGCAGTATTTT. Amino acid sequence: CASSGPGGMTDTQYF.